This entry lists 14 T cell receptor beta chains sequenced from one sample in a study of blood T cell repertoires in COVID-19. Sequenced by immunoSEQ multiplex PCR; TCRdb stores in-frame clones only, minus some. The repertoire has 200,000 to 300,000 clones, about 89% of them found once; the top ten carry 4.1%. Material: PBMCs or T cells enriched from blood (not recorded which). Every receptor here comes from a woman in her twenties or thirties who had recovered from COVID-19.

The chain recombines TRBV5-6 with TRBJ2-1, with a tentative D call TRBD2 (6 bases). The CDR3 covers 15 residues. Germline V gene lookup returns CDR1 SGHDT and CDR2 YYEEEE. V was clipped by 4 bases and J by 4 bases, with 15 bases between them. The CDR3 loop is CASSPDGTFYNEQFF. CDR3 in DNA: TGTGCCAGCAGCCCGGACGGGACTTTTTACAATGAGCAGTTCTTC.

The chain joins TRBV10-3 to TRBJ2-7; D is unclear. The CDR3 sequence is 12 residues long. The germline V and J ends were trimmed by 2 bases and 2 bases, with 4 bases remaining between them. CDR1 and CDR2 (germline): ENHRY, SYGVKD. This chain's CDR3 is CAISEDTYEQYF. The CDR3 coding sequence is TGTGCCATCAGTGAGGACACCTACGAGCAGTACTTC.

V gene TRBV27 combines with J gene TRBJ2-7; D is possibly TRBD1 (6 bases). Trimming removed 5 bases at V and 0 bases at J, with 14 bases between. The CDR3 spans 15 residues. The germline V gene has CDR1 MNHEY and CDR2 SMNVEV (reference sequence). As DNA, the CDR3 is TGTGCCAGCAGTCGCTTTCCGGACAGCTCCTACGAGCAGTACTTC. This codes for CASSRFPDSSYEQYF.

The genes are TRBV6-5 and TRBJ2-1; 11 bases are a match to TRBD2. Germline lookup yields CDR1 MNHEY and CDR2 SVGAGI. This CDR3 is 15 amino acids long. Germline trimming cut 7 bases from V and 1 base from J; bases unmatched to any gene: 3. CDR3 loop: CASKWTSGSYNEQFF. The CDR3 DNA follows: TGTGCCAGCAAGTGGACTAGCGGGTCCTACAATGAGCAGTTCTTC.

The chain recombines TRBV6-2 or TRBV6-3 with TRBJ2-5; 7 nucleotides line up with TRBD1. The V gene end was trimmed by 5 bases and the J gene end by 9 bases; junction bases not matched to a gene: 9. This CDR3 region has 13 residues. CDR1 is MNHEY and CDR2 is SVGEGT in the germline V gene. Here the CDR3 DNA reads TGTGCCAGCAGTCGAGGGGGCCTGGGGGCCCAGTACTTC. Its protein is CASSRGGLGAQYF.

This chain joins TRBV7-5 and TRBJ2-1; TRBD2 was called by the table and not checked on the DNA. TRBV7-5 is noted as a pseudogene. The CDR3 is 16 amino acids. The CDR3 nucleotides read TGTGCCAGAAGCTGCCGACTAGCGGGAGGGCCATGGGAGCAGTTCTTC. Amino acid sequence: CARSCRLAGGPWEQFF.

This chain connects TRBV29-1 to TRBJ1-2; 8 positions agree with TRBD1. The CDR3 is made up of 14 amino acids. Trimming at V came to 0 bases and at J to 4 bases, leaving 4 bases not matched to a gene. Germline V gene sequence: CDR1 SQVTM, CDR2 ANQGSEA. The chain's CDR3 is CSVEDRGQAYGYTF. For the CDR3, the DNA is TGCAGCGTTGAAGATCGGGGACAGGCCTATGGCTACACCTTC.

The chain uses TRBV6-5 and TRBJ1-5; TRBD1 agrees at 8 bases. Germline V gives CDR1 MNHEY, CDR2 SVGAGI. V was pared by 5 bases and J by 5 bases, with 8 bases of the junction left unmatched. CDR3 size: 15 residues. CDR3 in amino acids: CASSKTGTGHQPQHF. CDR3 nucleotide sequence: TGTGCCAGCAGTAAAACTGGGACAGGACATCAGCCCCAGCATTTT.

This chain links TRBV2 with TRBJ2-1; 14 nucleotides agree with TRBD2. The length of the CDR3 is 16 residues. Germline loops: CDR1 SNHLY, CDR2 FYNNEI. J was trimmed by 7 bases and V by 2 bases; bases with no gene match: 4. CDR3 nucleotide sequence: TGTGCCAGCAGTGAACCGACTAGCGGGAGGGGTAATGAGCAGTTCTTC. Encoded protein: CASSEPTSGRGNEQFF.

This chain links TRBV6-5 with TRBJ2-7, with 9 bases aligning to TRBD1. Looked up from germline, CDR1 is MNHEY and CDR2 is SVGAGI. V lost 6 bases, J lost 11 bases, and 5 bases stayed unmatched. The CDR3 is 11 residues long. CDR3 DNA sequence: TGTGCCAGCAGAGCGGGGACAGGGAAGTACTTC. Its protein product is CASRAGTGKYF.

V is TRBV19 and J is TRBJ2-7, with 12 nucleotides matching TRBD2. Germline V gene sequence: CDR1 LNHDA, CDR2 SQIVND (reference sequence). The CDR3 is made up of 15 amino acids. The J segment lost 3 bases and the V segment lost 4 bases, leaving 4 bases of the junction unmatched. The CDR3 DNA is TGTGCCAGTAGTAAGGGACTAGCGGGTAACTACGAGCAGTACTTC. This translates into CASSKGLAGNYEQYF. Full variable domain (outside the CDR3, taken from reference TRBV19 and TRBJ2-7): DGGITQSPKYLFRKEGQNVTLSCEQNLNHDAMYWYRQDPGQGLRLIYYSQIVNDFQKGDIAEGYSVSREKKESFPLTVTSAQKNPTAFYLCASSKGLAGNYEQYFGPGTRLTVT.

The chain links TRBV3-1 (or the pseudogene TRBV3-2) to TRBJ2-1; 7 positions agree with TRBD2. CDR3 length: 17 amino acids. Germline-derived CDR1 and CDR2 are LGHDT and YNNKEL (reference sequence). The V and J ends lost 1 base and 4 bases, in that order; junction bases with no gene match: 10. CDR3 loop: CASSQVAGEGVYNEQFF. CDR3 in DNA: TGTGCCAGCAGCCAAGTAGCCGGGGAGGGCGTGTACAATGAGCAGTTCTTC.

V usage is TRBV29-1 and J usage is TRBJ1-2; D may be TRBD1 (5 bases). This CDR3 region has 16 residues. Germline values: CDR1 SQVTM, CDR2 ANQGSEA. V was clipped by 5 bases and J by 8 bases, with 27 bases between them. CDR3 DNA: TGCAGCGTTCACGATCCTCGGGGGGTAAGGCGCGACGGCTACACCTTC. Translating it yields CSVHDPRGVRRDGYTF. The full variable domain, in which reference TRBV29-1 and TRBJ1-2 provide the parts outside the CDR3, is SAVISQKPSRDICQRGTSLTIQCQVDSQVTMMFWYRQQPGQSLTLIATANQGSEATYESGFVIDKFPISRPNLTFSTLTVSNMSPEDSSIYLCSVHDPRGVRRDGYTFGSGTRLTVV.

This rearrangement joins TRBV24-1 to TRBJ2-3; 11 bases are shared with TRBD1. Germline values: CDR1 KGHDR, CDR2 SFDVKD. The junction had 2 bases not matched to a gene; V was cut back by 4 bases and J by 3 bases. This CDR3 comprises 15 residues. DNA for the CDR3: TGTGCCACCAGTGACAGGGACAGGGGGACAGATACGCAGTATTTT. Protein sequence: CATSDRDRGTDTQYF.